The 22 T cell receptor beta chains below were found in one sample sequenced in a study of shared clonotypes between healthy human individuals. This table comes from immunoSEQ multiplex PCR, and its TCRdb copy is limited to in-frame clones, with some not included. Of 2 million to 2.5 million clones listed, 95% are singletons. The sample taken for sequencing was naive CD4+ T cells sorted from blood. Stated subset: CD45RA+ positively selected. Every receptor here comes from a man aged 18 to 30 in good health.

This chain joins TRBV5-1 and TRBJ1-1; D might be TRBD1 (6 bases). The CDR3 is 15 amino acids. Germline loops: CDR1 SGHRS, CDR2 YFSETQ. Trimming took off 3 bases at V and 0 bases at J, with 12 bases between the two ends. DNA of the CDR3: TGCGCCAGCAGCTCGAGGGACACCTTGAACACTGAAGCTTTCTTT. It specifies CASSSRDTLNTEAFF. The full variable domain, with the rest looked up from reference TRBV5-1 and TRBJ1-1, is KAGVTQTPRYLIKTRGQQVTLSCSPISGHRSVSWYQQTPGQGLQFLFEYFSETQRNKGNFPGRFSGRQFSNSRSEMNVSTLELGDSALYLCASSSRDTLNTEAFFGQGTRLTVV.

About this clone itself: At the DNA level, this CDR3 is encoded by other sequences in the same sample as well. The chain couples TRBV10-3 to TRBJ1-5, with a weak D call TRBD1 (5 bases). CDR1 is ENHRY and CDR2 is SYGVKD in the germline V gene. The CDR3 extends over 15 amino acids. Trimming pared 0 bases from V and 4 bases from J, leaving 10 bases between. CDR3 residues: CAISESREGNQPQHF. In DNA, the CDR3 is TGTGCCATCAGTGAGTCCAGGGAAGGGAATCAGCCCCAGCATTTT.

The chain uses TRBV6-6 and TRBJ2-7, with 7 positions matching TRBD2. The CDR3 has 12 residues. Germline CDR1 reads MNHNY; CDR2 reads SVGAGI (reference sequence). V shed 0 bases, J shed 9 bases, and the junction held 2 bases outside the gene matches. CDR3 nucleotide sequence: TGTGCCAGCAGTTACTCAGGGGAGGGGCAGTACTTC. Translated, it gives CASSYSGEGQYF.

This chain connects TRBV7-9 to TRBJ1-5, with 8 bases matching TRBD1. J lost 0 bases, V lost 5 bases, and 12 bases had no gene match. The CDR3 loop spans 18 amino acids. The germline gives CDR1 SEHNR, CDR2 FQNEAQ (reference sequence). CDR3 protein: CASSPGGGGGYSNQPQHF. CDR3 DNA: TGTGCCAGCAGCCCAGGGGGCGGCGGGGGATATAGCAATCAGCCCCAGCATTTT.

The genes are TRBV5-5 and TRBJ2-7, with 9 bases lining up with TRBD1. After removal of 4 bases from V and 5 bases from J, the junction contained 10 bases not matched to a gene. In germline, CDR1 is SGHKS, CDR2 YYEKEE (reference sequence). This CDR3 is 15 amino acids long. CDR3 in amino acids: CASSRGPDRGDEQYF. CDR3 nucleotides: TGTGCCAGCAGCCGGGGCCCGGACAGGGGAGACGAGCAGTACTTC.

The chain combines TRBV6-5 with TRBJ2-7; D not certain. Trimming stripped 6 bases from V and 0 bases from J, with 12 bases between. Looked up from germline, CDR1 is MNHEY and CDR2 is SVGAGI. The CDR3 has 14 amino acids. In DNA form, the CDR3 reads TGTGCCAGCAGCCGCCACTCAAGCTCCTACGAGCAGTACTTC. It specifies CASSRHSSSYEQYF.

The chain has TRBV7-9 and TRBJ2-2; no clear D. The germline V gene encodes CDR1 SEHNR and CDR2 FQNEAQ (reference sequence). V was trimmed by 5 bases and J by 5 bases, leaving 3 bases between them. The CDR3 consists of 11 residues. CDR3 sequence (DNA): TGTGCCAGCAGCAATACCGGGGAGCTGTTTTTT. It translates to CASSNTGELFF.

This chain joins TRBV15 and TRBJ2-7; a weak D match, TRBD1 (5 bases). This CDR3 is 17 amino acids long. V lost 0 bases and J 0 bases, leaving 15 bases between the germline ends. CDR1 is LNHNV and CDR2 is YYDKDF in the germline V gene (reference sequence). CDR3 loop: CATSRDRVDSFSYEQYF. For the CDR3, the DNA is TGTGCCACCAGCAGAGATCGGGTCGACAGCTTCTCCTACGAGCAGTACTTC.

The chain employs TRBV5-1 and TRBJ2-2; no clear D. The CDR3 is 13 amino acids. Trimming left V 7 bases short and J 7 bases short, with 14 bases between. From germline, CDR1 is SGHRS and CDR2 YFSETQ. The CDR3, as DNA: TGCGCCAGCGGGATAGAGGTTAGCGGGGAGCTGTTTTTT. It encodes CASGIEVSGELFF.

DNA of the CDR3: TGTGCCAGCAATCCGGGGGTTAATAGCAATCAGCCCCAGCATTTT. Translating gives CASNPGVNSNQPQHF. J is TRBJ1-5 and V is TRBV27; D possibly corresponds to TRBD1 (5 bases). V lost 7 bases and J lost 0, with 13 bases in between. The CDR3 has 15 residues. CDR1 and CDR2 from the germline V gene are MNHEY and SMNVEV (reference sequence).

This clone has just a few counts. The chain recombines TRBV2 with TRBJ1-1, with 10 bases fitting TRBD1. CDR3 length: 12 amino acids. Trimming at V came to 9 bases and at J to 5 bases, leaving 3 bases not matched to a gene. Per germline, CDR1 SNHLY and CDR2 FYNNEI. DNA of the CDR3: TGTGCCAGAAGGACAGGGGGTACTGAAGCTTTCTTT. Its protein is CARRTGGTEAFF.

This chain connects TRBV7-9 to TRBJ1-1; tentatively, D is TRBD1 (5 bases). The CDR3 is 14 amino acids. V shed 1 base and J shed 4 bases, with 10 bases lying between them. Germline CDR1 SEHNR, CDR2 FQNEAQ (reference sequence). CDR3 loop: CASSLDLGATEAFF. In nucleotides, the CDR3 is TGTGCCAGCAGCTTAGATTTAGGGGCCACTGAAGCTTTCTTT. Variable domain in full (rest from reference TRBV7-9 and TRBJ1-1): DTGVSQNPRHKITKRGQNVTFRCDPISEHNRLYWYRQTLGQGPEFLTYFQNEAQLEKSRLLSDRFSAERPKGSFSTLEIQRTEQGDSAMYLCASSLDLGATEAFFGQGTRLTVV.

The V gene is TRBV7-9, the J gene TRBJ2-7; 9 bases map to TRBD2. The V gene end was trimmed by 5 bases and the J gene end by 7 bases; junction bases not matched to a gene: 24. From germline, CDR1 is SEHNR and CDR2 FQNEAQ (reference sequence). This CDR3 comprises 19 residues. CDR3 nucleotide sequence: TGTGCCAGCAGCCCACCCGGGACTAGCAGCCGCTTGCCTGCTAATGAGCAGTACTTC. It encodes CASSPPGTSSRLPANEQYF.

The genes are TRBV4-2 and TRBJ1-4; no reliable D call. CDR1 LGHNA and CDR2 YNFKEQ come from the germline V gene. Trimming stripped 0 bases from V and 4 bases from J, with 9 bases between. The CDR3 sequence is 15 residues long. As DNA, the CDR3 is TGTGCCAGCAGCCAAGATTGGCTGGTTAATGAAAAACTGTTTTTT. This translates into CASSQDWLVNEKLFF.

As regards this clone: Other DNA sequences in this specimen translate into the identical CDR3. The chain couples TRBV9 to TRBJ2-1, with D unresolved. The CDR3 loop spans 14 amino acids. Germline V gene lookup returns CDR1 SGDLS and CDR2 YYNGEE. V lost 3 bases and J 0 bases, leaving 7 bases between the germline ends. CDR3 sequence: CASSERSSYNEQFF. The CDR3 bases are TGTGCCAGCAGCGAGAGAAGCTCCTACAATGAGCAGTTCTTC.

V gene TRBV6-6 combines with J gene TRBJ1-5, with D hard to call. V lost 4 bases and J 0 bases, leaving 10 bases between the germline ends. The V gene's germline CDR1 is MNHNY and CDR2 SVGAGI (reference sequence). This CDR3 has 15 residues. The CDR3: CASSFLGVSNQPQHF. The CDR3, as DNA: TGTGCCAGCAGTTTTTTGGGAGTTAGCAATCAGCCCCAGCATTTT.

The chain couples TRBV7-2 to TRBJ2-7, with D unresolved. In germline, CDR1 is SGHTA, CDR2 FQGNSA. The V end lost 1 base, the J end lost 12 bases, and 19 bases lay between the germline ends. The CDR3 extends over 14 amino acids. CDR3 bases: TGTGCCAGCAGCTTAGTAGAGTTTGGTCATCGGTCGTACTTC. Translating gives CASSLVEFGHRSYF.

This chain connects TRBV6-1 to TRBJ1-5, with a weak D call TRBD1 (5 bases). Germline-derived CDR1 and CDR2 are MNHNS and SASEGT. The CDR3 length is 16 residues. The V and J ends lost 3 bases and 2 bases respectively, with 14 bases between them. CDR3 nucleotides: TGTGCCAGCAGTGATATAGGGGCCCTTGGCAATCAGCCCCAGCATTTT. As protein: CASSDIGALGNQPQHF.

The CDR3 sequence: CASSLVQGITKNIQYF. The CDR3, as DNA: TGTGCCAGCAGCTTAGTTCAGGGGATCACCAAAAACATTCAGTACTTC. The chain is built from TRBV7-9 and TRBJ2-4; possibly TRBD1 for D (6 bases). V lost 1 base, J lost 2 bases, and 12 bases lay in between. Per germline, CDR1 SEHNR and CDR2 FQNEAQ (reference sequence). CDR3 length: 16 residues.

As regards this clone: The sample has other DNA sequences that encode this CDR3 too. This chain connects TRBV5-1 to TRBJ1-1; 7 nucleotides match TRBD1. V was clipped by 0 bases and J by 0 bases; unmatched bases: 2. The CDR3 contains 15 residues. CDR1 and CDR2 (germline): SGHRS, YFSETQ. The CDR3 DNA reads TGCGCCAGCAGCTTGGCGGGACAGATGAACACTGAAGCTTTCTTT. Residues: CASSLAGQMNTEAFF.

The chain couples TRBV4-1 to TRBJ2-7, with D unresolved. Germline V CDR1 and CDR2: MGHRA, YSYEKL. The CDR3 is 13 amino acids. Trimming left V 5 bases short and J 3 bases short, with 11 bases between. DNA of the CDR3: TGCGCCAGCAGCAGGGAAGGGATCTACGAGCAGTACTTC. Residues: CASSREGIYEQYF.

The chain recombines TRBV10-3 with TRBJ2-7; D not certain. The CDR3 covers 13 residues. Germline CDR1 ENHRY, CDR2 SYGVKD. Trimming took off 8 bases at V and 2 bases at J, with 13 bases between the two ends. The CDR3, as DNA: TGTGCCATCTTGGCGATAGGGACCTACGAGCAGTACTTC. It is translated as CAILAIGTYEQYF.